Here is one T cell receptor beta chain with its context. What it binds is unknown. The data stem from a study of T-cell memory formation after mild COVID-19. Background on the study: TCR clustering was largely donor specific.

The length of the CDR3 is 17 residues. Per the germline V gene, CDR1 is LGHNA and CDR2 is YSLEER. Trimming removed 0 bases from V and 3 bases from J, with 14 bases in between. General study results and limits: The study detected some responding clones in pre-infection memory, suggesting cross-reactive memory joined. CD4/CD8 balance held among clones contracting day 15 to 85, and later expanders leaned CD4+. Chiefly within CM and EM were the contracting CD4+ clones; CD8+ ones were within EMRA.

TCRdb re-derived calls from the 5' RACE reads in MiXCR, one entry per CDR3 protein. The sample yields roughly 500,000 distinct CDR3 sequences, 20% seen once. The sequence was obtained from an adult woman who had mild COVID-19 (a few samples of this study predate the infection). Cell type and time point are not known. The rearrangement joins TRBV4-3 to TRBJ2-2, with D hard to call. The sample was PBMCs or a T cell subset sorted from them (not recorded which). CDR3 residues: CASSQDFGRFDTGELFF. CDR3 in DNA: TGCGCCAGCAGCCAAGATTTTGGACGGTTCGACACCGGGGAGCTGTTTTTT.